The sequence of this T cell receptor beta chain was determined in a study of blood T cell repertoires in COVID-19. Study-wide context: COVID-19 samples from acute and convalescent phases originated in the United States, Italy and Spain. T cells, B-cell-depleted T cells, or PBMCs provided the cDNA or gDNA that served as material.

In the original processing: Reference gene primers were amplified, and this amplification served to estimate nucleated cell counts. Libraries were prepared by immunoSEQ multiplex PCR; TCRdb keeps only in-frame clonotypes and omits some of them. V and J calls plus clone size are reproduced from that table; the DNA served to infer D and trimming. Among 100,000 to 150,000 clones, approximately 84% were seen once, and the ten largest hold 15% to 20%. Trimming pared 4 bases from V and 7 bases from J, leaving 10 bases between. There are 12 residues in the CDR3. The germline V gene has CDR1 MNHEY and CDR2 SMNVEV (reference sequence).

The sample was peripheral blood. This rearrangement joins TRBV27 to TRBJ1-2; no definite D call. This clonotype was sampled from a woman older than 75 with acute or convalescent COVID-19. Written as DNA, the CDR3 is TGTGCCAGCAGTTCCCCTATCGGTGGCTACACCTTC. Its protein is CASSSPIGGYTF.